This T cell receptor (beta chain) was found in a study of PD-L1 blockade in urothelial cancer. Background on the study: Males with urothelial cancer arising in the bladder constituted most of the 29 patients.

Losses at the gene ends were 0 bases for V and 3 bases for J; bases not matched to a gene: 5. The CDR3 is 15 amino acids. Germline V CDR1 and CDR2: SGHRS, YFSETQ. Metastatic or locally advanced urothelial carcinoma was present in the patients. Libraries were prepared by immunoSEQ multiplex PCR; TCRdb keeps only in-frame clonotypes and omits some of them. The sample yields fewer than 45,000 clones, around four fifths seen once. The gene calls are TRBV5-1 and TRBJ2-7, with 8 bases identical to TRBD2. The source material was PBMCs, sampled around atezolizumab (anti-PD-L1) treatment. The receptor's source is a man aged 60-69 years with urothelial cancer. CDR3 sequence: CASSLESGRIYEQYF. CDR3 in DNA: TGCGCCAGCAGCTTGGAGAGCGGGAGAATCTACGAGCAGTACTTC. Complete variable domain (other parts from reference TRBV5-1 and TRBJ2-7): KAGVTQTPRYLIKTRGQQVTLSCSPISGHRSVSWYQQTPGQGLQFLFEYFSETQRNKGNFPGRFSGRQFSNSRSEMNVSTLELGDSALYLCASSLESGRIYEQYFGPGTRLTVT.